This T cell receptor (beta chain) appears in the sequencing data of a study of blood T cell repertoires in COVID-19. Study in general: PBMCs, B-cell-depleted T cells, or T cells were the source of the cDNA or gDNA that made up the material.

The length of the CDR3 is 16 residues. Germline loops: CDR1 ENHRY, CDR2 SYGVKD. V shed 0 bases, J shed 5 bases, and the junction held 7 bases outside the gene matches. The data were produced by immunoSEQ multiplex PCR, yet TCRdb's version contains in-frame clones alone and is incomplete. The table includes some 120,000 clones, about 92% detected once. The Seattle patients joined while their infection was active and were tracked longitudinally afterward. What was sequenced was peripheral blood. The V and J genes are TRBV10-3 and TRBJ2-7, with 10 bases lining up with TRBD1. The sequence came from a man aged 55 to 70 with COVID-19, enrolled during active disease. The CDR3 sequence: CAISESTRTGGNEQYF. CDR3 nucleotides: TGTGCCATCAGTGAGTCGACGAGGACAGGGGGGAACGAGCAGTACTTC.